This T cell receptor (beta chain) was identified during a study of spatial heterogeneity in lung cancer. Study-wide points: Ubiquitous expanded tumor TCRs appeared in blood more at resection than follow-up.

In this sample, this clonotype turned up many times. Its specificity is unknown. Indicated time point: sample taken at primary tumor resection. The donor population consisted of more than 55 patients with untreated, early-stage non-small cell lung cancer. Material for sequencing was whole RNA from tumor, nontumor lung or frozen PBMC, left unsorted. Trimming took off 1 base at V and 4 bases at J, with 7 bases between the two ends. CDR3 size: 14 residues. In germline, CDR1 is KGHSH, CDR2 LQKENI. TCRdb re-derived calls from the 5' RACE reads in MiXCR, one entry per CDR3 protein. Of about 23,000 distinct CDR3 sequences listed, approximately 4.6% were seen once; the top ten hold 5.2%.

The sequence was collected from a male donor with early-stage non-small cell lung cancer. The chain employs TRBV18 and TRBJ1-4, with D unresolved. This material consisted of PBMCs, taken at surgery. CDR3: CASSPRAFNEKLFF. The CDR3 DNA follows: TGTGCCAGCTCACCACGAGCCTTTAATGAAAAACTGTTTTTT.